This TCR beta chain was identified during a study of blood T cells in healthy people across ages. Whole-study results and caveats: Diversity figures derived from one million T cells were judged to underestimate the true value.

Alongside a J-beta primer mix, a sample-barcoded 5' primer served in a second PCR lasting about 7 to 11 cycles. Every cDNA molecule bore a tag from a template-switch adaptor containing 12 random nucleotides. Every sample returned 2.5 million or more CDR3-containing paired-end reads. TCRdb recomputed calls from the 5' RACE reads with MiXCR, one row per CDR3 protein. The sample holds about 1.8 million distinct CDR3 sequences; 49% are singletons and the top ten take roughly 2%. V dropped 0 bases and J dropped 3; count of bases not matched to a gene: 8. Germline V gene lookup returns CDR1 MNHNY and CDR2 SVGAGI (reference sequence). This CDR3 is built from 17 residues. Worth noting for this clonotype: Its antigen is still unknown.

The chain has TRBV6-6 and TRBJ2-7, with 10 bases matching TRBD2. The source of this sequence is a woman aged 35 to 49 in good health. Sequenced: blood. The DNA of the CDR3 is TGTGCCAGCAGTTACTCTGGGCTAGCGGGGGTCTTCTACGAGCAGTACTTC. Translating it yields CASSYSGLAGVFYEQYF.